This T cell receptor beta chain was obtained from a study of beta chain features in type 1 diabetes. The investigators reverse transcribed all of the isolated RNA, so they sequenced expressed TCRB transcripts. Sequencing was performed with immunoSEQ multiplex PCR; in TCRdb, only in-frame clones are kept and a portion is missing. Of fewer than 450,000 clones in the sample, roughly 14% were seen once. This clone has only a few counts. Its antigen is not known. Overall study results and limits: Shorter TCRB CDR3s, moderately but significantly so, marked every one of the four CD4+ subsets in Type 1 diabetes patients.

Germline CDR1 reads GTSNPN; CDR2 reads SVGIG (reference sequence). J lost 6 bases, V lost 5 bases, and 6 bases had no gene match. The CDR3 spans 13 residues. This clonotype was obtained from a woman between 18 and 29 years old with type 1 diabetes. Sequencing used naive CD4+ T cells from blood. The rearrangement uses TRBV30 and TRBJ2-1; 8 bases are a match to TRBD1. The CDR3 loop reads CAWWDRNRNEQFF. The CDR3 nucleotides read TGTGCCTGGTGGGACAGGAATCGCAATGAGCAGTTCTTC.